The clone carrying this T cell receptor beta chain was picked up many times. V dropped 4 bases and J dropped 0 bases, with 11 bases sitting between them. The germline gives CDR1 MDHEN, CDR2 SYDVKM. The CDR3 loop spans 15 amino acids. This record belongs to a study of T-cell reconstitution after alpha-beta-depleted transplantation in children. The library targeted TCRbeta and was prepared with unique molecular identifiers. MiXCR, run by TCRdb on the PCR reads, gives a single entry per CDR3 protein. The sample contains 450,000 to 600,000 distinct CDR3 sequences, 10% to 15% of which appear only once. The sample in question was PBMCs, mostly from graft donor cells, obtained 360 days after TCRalphabeta/CD19-depleted stem cell transplant. This TCR derives from a male patient younger than 18 who had a stem cell transplant for acute myeloid leukemia, so the T cells may come from the graft donor. The rearrangement joins TRBV28 to TRBJ2-3; maybe TRBD1 (6 bases). CDR3 loop: CASSWTVSSTDTQYF. DNA for the CDR3: TGTGCCAGCAGTTGGACAGTATCTAGCACAGATACGCAGTATTTT. The full variable domain, completed using reference TRBV28 and TRBJ2-3, is DVKVTQSSRYLVKRTGEKVFLECVQDMDHENMFWYRQDPGLGLRLIYFSYDVKMKEKGDIPEGYSVSREKKERFSLILESASTNQTSMYLCASSWTVSSTDTQYFGPGTRLTVL.